These 12 T cell receptor beta chains share one sample of origin, sequenced in a study of T cells expressing NK-cell markers. TCRdb re-called the 5' RACE reads; one entry per CDR3 protein, DNA not given. The sample holds roughly 180,000 distinct CDR3 sequences. The sequenced material came from blood T cells: a sorted CD56 or NKG2C T cell subset, CD4+ or CD8+ T cells, or bulk PBMC T cells (not recorded which). The receptors originated from a woman aged 18 to 75 in good health.

V usage is TRBV6-1 and J usage is TRBJ1-4; the D gene TCRdb calls, TRBD1, cannot be checked with no DNA. CDR1 and CDR2 from the germline V gene are MNHNS and SASEGT. CDR3 length: 13 amino acids. CDR3 protein: CASRRQFNEKLFF.

The rearrangement links TRBV12-3 or TRBV12-4 to TRBJ2-7; without DNA, the TCRdb call of TRBD1 cannot be checked. The CDR3 runs 14 residues. CDR3 region: CASSLGTGESEQYF.

This chain links TRBV5-1 with TRBJ2-7. CDR3 length equals 14 residues. Germline V gene data show CDR1 as SGHRS and CDR2 as YFSETQ. CDR3 in amino acids: CASSLVRANYEQYF.

The V and J genes are TRBV12-3 or TRBV12-4 and TRBJ2-5; TCRdb reports TRBD2, a call that lacks DNA to check it against. This CDR3 has 16 residues. The CDR3 is CASSASGGGALETQYF.

The chain couples TRBV7-6 to TRBJ1-2; TCRdb's assignment of TRBD1 cannot be checked, as there is no DNA. Germline V CDR1 and CDR2: SGHVS, FNYEAQ. The CDR3 is 13 amino acids. CDR3 residues: CASSLERTVGYTF.

This chain joins TRBV12-3 or TRBV12-4 and TRBJ1-2; TCRdb's assignment of TRBD1 cannot be checked, as there is no DNA. The CDR3 has 15 residues. The CDR3 is CASSFGDRVDYGYTF.

V usage is TRBV29-1 and J usage is TRBJ2-2. Germline V gives CDR1 SQVTM, CDR2 ANQGSEA. The CDR3 has 15 amino acids. Here the CDR3 reads CSVGGSFSNTGELFF.

The chain couples TRBV20-1 to TRBJ2-7; the TCRdb D gene call, TRBD1, has no DNA to confirm it. The CDR3 loop spans 13 amino acids. Germline V gives CDR1 DFQATT, CDR2 SNEGSKA (reference sequence). CDR3 in amino acids: CSASRDRVAEQYF.

The chain employs TRBV14 and TRBJ1-2. The CDR3 has 16 residues. CDR1 and CDR2 from the germline V gene are SGHDN and FVKESK. The CDR3 sequence is CASSPTGRIYGYGYTF.

The chain employs TRBV28 and TRBJ1-2; lacking DNA, the TRBD1 call made by TCRdb goes unchecked. The CDR3 contains 15 residues. In germline, CDR1 is MDHEN, CDR2 SYDVKM. The CDR3 reads CASSATSGTSYGYTF.

This sequence joins TRBV19 and TRBJ2-1; TCRdb's D gene call, TRBD2, goes unchecked for lack of DNA. This CDR3 comprises 13 residues. The germline V gene has CDR1 LNHDA and CDR2 SQIVND (reference sequence). The CDR3: CATAKNRGLKQFF. Combining the CDR3 with reference TRBV19 and TRBJ2-1 gives the whole variable domain DGGITQSPKYLFRKEGQNVTLSCEQNLNHDAMYWYRQDPGQGLRLIYYSQIVNDFQKGDIAEGYSVSREKKESFPLTVTSAQKNPTAFYLCATAKNRGLKQFFGPGTRLTVL.

The V gene is TRBV6-5, the J gene TRBJ1-2. Germline CDR1 is MNHEY and CDR2 is SVGAGI. The CDR3 is 14 amino acids. CDR3 sequence: CASSYSTGRDGYTF.